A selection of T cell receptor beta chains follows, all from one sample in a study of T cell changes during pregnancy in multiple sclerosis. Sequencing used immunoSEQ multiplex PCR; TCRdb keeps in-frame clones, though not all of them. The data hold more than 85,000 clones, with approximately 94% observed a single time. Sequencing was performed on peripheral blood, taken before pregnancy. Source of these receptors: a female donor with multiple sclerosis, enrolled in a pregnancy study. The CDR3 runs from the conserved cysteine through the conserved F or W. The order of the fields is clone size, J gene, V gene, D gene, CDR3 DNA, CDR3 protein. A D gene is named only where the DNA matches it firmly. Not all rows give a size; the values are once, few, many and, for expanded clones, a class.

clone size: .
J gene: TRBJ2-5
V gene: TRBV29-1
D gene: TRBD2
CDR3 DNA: TGCAGCTTTAGCGGGAGGGCCAGTATTAGCGCGGAGACCCAGTACTTC
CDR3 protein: CSFSGRASISAETQYF

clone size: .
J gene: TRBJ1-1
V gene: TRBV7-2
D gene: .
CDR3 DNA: TGTGCCAGCAGTTATAGTACCGGAACCGGGGACACTGAAGCTTTCTTT
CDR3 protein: CASSYSTGTGDTEAFF

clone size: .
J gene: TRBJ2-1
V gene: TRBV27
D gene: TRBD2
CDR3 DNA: TGTGCCAGCAGCCCCTTAACTAGCGGGAGCTACAATGAGCAGTTCTTC
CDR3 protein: CASSPLTSGSYNEQFF

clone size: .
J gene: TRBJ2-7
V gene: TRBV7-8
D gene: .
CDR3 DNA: TGTGCCAGCAGCTTAGACCCACAGTCGAATGAGCAGTACTTC
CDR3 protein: CASSLDPQSNEQYF

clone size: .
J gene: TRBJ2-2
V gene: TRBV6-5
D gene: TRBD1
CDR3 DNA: TGTGCCAGCAGTTCGGCAGGGGGCAACACCGGGGAGCTGTTTTTT
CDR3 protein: CASSSAGGNTGELFF

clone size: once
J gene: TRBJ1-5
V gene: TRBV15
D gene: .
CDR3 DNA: TGTGCCACCAGCAGAGATCTGGCAGTGCAGGAGCCCCAGCATTTT
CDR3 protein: CATSRDLAVQEPQHF

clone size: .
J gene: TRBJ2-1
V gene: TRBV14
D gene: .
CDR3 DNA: TGTGCCAGCAGCCAAGAAAACATCGATGAGCAGTTCTTC
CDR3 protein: CASSQENIDEQFF

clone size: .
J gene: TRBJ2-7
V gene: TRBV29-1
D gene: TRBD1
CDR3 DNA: TGCAGCACCGGGACAGGGAACAACGAGCAGTACTTC
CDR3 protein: CSTGTGNNEQYF

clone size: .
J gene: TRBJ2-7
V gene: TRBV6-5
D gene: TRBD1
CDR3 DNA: TGTGCCAGCAGTCAAGGACAGGTTAAGTACGAGCAGTACTTC
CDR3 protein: CASSQGQVKYEQYF

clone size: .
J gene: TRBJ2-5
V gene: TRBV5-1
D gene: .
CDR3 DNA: TGCGCCAGCAGCTTGGGGGGAGGAGAGACCCAGTACTTC
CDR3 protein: CASSLGGGETQYF

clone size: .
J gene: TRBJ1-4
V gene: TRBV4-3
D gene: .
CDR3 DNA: TGCGCCAGCAGCCAAGAGGGCGGGCCTGGTGAAAAACTGTTTTTT
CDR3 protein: CASSQEGGPGEKLFF

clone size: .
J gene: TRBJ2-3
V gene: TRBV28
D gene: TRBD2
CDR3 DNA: TGTGCCAGCAGTTTAAGGACTAGCGGGAGGCTTACAGATACGCAGTATTTT
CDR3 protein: CASSLRTSGRLTDTQYF

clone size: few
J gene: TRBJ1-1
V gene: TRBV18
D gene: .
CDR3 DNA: TGTGCCAGCTCACAGGGACAGAACACTGAAGCTTTCTTT
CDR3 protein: CASSQGQNTEAFF

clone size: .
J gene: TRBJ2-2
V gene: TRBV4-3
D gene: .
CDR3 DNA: TGCGCCAGCAGCCAAGATCTATCGGGGGAACGAACCGGGGAGCTGTTTTTT
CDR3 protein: CASSQDLSGERTGELFF

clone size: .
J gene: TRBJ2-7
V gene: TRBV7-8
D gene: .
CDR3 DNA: TGTGCCAGCAGCTCTCCAGGCTACGAGCAGTACTTC
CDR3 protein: CASSSPGYEQYF

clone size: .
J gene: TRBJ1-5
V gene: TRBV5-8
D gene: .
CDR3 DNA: TGTGCCAGCAGCCAGATCGGGACCCAGCATTTT
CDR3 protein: CASSQIGTQHF

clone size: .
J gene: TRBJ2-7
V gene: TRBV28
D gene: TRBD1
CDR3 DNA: TGTGCCAGCAGTTTACGACAGGGGACACTATCGGAGCAGTACTTC
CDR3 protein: CASSLRQGTLSEQYF

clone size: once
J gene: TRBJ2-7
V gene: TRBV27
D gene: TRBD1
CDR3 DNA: TGTGCCAGCAGTTTGAAGGGACAGGGGGCTCCGGGTGGCGGGAGGCGTACCTACGAGCAGTACTTC
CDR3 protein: CASSLKGQGAPGGGRRTYEQYF

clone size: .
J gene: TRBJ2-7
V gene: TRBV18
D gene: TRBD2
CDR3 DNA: TGTGCCAGCTCACCAGGGACTAGCGAGTACGAGCAGTACTTC
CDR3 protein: CASSPGTSEYEQYF

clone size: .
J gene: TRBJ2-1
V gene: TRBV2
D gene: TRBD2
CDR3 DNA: TGTGCCAGCAGTAGGACTAGCGGGCGAAATGAGCAGTTCTTC
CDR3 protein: CASSRTSGRNEQFF

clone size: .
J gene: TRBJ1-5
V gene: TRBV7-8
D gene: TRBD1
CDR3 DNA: TGTGCCAGCAGCTTTATATTCTTAGGGACAGGGGAGGATCAGCCCCAGCATTTT
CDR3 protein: CASSFIFLGTGEDQPQHF

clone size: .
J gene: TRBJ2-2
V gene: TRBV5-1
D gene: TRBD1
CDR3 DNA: TGCGCCAGCAGCCGGGGACAGCGATACACCGGGGAGCTGTTTTTT
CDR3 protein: CASSRGQRYTGELFF

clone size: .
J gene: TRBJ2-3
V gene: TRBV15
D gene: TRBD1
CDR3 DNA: TGTGCCACCAGCAGAGATACGAGACAGGGGGTCACAGATACGCAGTATTTT
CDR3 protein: CATSRDTRQGVTDTQYF

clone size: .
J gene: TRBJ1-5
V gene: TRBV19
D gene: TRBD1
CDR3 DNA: TGTGCCAGTATGGGACAGTATAGCAATCAGCCCCAGCATTTT
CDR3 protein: CASMGQYSNQPQHF

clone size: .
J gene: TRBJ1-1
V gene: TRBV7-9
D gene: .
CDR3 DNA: TGTGCCAGCAGCTCGGCTGAAGCTTTCTTT
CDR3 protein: CASSSAEAFF

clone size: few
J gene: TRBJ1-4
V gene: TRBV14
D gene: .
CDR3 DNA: TGTGCCAGCAGCCAACGGACAGCTTCAGCGGAAAAACTGTTTTTT
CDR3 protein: CASSQRTASAEKLFF

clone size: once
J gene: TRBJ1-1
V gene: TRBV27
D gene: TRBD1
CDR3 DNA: TGTGCCAGCAGTAGGGGGCGGATGAACACTGAAGCTTTCTTT
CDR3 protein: CASSRGRMNTEAFF

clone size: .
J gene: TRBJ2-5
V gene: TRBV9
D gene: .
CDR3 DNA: TGTGCCAGCAGCCCGACGGGGAGGGGGGGCGAGACCCAGTACTTC
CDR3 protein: CASSPTGRGGETQYF

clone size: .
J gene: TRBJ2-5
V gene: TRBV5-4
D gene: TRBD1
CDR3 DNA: TGTGCCAGCAGCTTAGACAGGGGCCACGAGACCCAGTACTTC
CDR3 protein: CASSLDRGHETQYF

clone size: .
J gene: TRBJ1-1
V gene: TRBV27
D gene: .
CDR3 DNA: TGTGCCAGCAGTTTTCATGGGCAGCCTGAAGCTTTCTTT
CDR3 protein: CASSFHGQPEAFF

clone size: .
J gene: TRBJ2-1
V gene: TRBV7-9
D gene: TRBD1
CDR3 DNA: TGTGCCAGCGGACAGGCTCGAAGCTCCTACAATGAGCAGTTCTTC
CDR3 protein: CASGQARSSYNEQFF

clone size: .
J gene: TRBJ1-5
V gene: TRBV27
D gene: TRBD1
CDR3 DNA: TGTGCCAGCGGTTTACAAACCTCCGGGACAGCGGATCAGCCCCAGCATTTT
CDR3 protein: CASGLQTSGTADQPQHF

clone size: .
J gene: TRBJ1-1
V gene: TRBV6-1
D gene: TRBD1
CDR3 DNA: TGTGCCAGCAACGACAGGGCCTCGAACACTGAAGCTTTCTTT
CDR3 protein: CASNDRASNTEAFF

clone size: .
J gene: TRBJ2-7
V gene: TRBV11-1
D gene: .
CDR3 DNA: TGTGCCAGCAGCTACAGCGGAAACTCCTACGAGCAGTACTTC
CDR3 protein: CASSYSGNSYEQYF

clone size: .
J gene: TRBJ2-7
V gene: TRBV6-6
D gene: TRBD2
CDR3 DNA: TGTGCCAGCAGTTCCCGGACTAGCGGTTCCTACGAGCAGTACTTC
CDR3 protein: CASSSRTSGSYEQYF

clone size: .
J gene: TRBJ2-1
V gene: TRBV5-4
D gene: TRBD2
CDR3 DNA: TGTGCCAGCAGTCAGGTACCACTAGCGCGGAAAATCAATGAGCAGTTCTTC
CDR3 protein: CASSQVPLARKINEQFF

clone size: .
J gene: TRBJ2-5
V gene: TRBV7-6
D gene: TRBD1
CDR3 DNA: TGTGCCAGCAGTATGGACAGGATCCCCCAAGAGACCCAGTACTTC
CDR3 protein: CASSMDRIPQETQYF

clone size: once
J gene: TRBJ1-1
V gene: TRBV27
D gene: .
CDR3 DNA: TGTGCCAGCAGTTTATCAGGGGTGAACACTGAAGCTTTCTTT
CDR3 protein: CASSLSGVNTEAFF

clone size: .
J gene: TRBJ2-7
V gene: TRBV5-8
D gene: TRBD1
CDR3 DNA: TGTGCCAGCACTCAAGGACAGGGGGCTTACGAGCAGTACTTC
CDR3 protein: CASTQGQGAYEQYF

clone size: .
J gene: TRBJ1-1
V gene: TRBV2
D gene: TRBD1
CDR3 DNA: TGTGCCAGCACCAGACAGGGAGCCGGTCTGGACACTGAAGCTTTCTTT
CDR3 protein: CASTRQGAGLDTEAFF

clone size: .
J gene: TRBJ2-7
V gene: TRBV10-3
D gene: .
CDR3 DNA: TGTGCCATCGGGGGCACGGCCGAGTCGCACTACGAGCAGTACTTC
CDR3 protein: CAIGGTAESHYEQYF

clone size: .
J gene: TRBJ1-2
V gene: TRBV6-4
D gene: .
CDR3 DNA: TGTGCCAGCAGTGACGGGCCATATGGCTACACCTTC
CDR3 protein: CASSDGPYGYTF

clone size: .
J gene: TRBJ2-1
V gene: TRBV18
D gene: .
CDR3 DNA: TGTGCCAGCTCACAGACAGAAAGAAACTATGAGCAGTTCTTC
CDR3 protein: CASSQTERNYEQFF

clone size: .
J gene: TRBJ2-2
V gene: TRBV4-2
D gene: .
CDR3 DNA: TGTGCCAGCAGCCAAAGGTCAGGGGTGGCCGGGGAGCTGTTTTTT
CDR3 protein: CASSQRSGVAGELFF

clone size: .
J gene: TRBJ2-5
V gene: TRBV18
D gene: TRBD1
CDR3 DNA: TGTGCCAGCTCACCCCCGGGACAGGGTTCCGAGACCCAGTACTTC
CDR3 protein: CASSPPGQGSETQYF

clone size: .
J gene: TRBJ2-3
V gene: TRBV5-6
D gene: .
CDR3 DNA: TGTGCCAGCAGCTTGTCAGTTTCCACAGATACGCAGTATTTT
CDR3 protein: CASSLSVSTDTQYF

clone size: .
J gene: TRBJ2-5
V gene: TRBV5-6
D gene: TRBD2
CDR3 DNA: TGTGCCAGCAGCTTCGGCGGGAGAGAGACCCAGTACTTC
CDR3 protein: CASSFGGRETQYF

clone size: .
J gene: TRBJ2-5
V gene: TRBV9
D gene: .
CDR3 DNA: TGTGCCAGCAGCGTAGGTATGGGGCGAAAGGAGACCCAGTACTTC
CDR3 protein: CASSVGMGRKETQYF

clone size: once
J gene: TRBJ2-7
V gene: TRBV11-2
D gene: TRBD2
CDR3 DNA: TGTGCCAGCAGCGCTCTAGCGGGACCTTCTAGGGAGCAGTACTTC
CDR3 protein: CASSALAGPSREQYF

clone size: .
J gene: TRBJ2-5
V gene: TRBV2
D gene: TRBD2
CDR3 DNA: TGTGCCAGCGGACTAGCAAAGACCCAGTACTTC
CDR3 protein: CASGLAKTQYF

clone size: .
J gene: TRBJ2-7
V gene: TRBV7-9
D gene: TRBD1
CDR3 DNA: TGTGCCAGCAGGGACAGGAGCTACGAGCAGTACTTC
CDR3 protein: CASRDRSYEQYF

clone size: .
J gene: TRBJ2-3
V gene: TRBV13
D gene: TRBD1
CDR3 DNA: TGTGCCAGCAGCCCCCAGGGGGAGCCAGATACGCAGTATTTT
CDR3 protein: CASSPQGEPDTQYF

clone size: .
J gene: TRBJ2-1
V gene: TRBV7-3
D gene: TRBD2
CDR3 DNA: TGTGCCAGCAGCTCCGACAATTTAGCGGGAGTTCTCAATGAGCAGTTCTTC
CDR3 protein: CASSSDNLAGVLNEQFF

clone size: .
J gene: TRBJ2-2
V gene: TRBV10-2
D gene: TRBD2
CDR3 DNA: TGCGCCAGCAGTGAGACCGGGACTAGCGGGAGCAACACCGGGGAGCTGTTTTTT
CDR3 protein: CASSETGTSGSNTGELFF

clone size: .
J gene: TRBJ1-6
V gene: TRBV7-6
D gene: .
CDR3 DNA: TGTGCCAGCAGCTCGGGGAATTCACCCCTCCACTTT
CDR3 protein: CASSSGNSPLHF

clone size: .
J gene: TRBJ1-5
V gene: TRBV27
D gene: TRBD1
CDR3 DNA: TGTGCCAGCAGTCCCGCGGGACAGGGAGGCAATCAGCCCCAGCATTTT
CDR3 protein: CASSPAGQGGNQPQHF

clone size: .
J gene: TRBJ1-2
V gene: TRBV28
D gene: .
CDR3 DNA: TGTGCCAGCAGTCCTCCGGGGAGGGTGGCCGCTTATGGCTACACCTTC
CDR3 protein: CASSPPGRVAAYGYTF

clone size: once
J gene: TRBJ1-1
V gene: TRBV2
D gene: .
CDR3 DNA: TGTGCCAGCATCTACTCTAGGGGGGGTGAAGCTTTCTTT
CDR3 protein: CASIYSRGGEAFF

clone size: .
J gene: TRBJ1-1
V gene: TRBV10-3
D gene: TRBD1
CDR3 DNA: TGTGCCATCAGCTACAGGGGAGCGGACACTGAAGCTTTCTTT
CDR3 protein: CAISYRGADTEAFF